This TCR beta chain derives from a study of cytomegalovirus exposure and HLA in healthy donors. Both 60 Vbeta primers and 13 Jbeta primers went into the PCR. Data came from immunoSEQ multiplex PCR; TCRdb stores just in-frame clones and leaves some out. There are fewer than 250,000 clones in the sample; approximately 88% occur only once, and roughly 0.75% lies in the top ten. The V gene end was trimmed by 2 bases and the J gene end by 5 bases; junction bases not matched to a gene: 14. CDR3 length: 17 residues. Germline V gives CDR1 SGHRS, CDR2 YFSETQ. Sequences were obtained from PBMCs. The rearrangement uses TRBV5-1 and TRBJ2-3; 7 bases line up with TRBD1. The source is a boy aged 2 to 9 in good health and CMV-seronegative. This chain's CDR3 is CASSLSAFRDRGDTQYF. The DNA of the CDR3 is TGCGCCAGCAGCTTATCAGCCTTCCGGGACAGAGGAGATACGCAGTATTTT.